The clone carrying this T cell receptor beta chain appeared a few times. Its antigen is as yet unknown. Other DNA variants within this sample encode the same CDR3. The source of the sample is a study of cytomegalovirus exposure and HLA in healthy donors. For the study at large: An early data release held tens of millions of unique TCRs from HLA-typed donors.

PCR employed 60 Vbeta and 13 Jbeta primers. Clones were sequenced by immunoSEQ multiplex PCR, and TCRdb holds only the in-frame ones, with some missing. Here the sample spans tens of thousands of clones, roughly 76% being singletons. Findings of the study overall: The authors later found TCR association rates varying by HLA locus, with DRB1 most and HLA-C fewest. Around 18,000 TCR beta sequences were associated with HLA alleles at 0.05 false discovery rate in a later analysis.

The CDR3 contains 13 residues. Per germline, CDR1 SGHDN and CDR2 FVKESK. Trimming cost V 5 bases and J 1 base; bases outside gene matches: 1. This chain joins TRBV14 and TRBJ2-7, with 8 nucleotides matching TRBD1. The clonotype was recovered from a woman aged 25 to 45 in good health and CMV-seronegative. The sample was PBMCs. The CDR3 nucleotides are TGTGCCAGCAGCAGACAGGGGTCCTACGAGCAGTACTTC. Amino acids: CASSRQGSYEQYF.